The 3 T cell receptor beta chains below all came from one sample that was sequenced in a study of blood T cell repertoires in COVID-19. This table comes from immunoSEQ multiplex PCR, and its TCRdb copy is limited to in-frame clones, with some not included. The sample yields 200,000 to 250,000 clones, about 86% seen once. Sequenced input: peripheral blood. The receptors were gathered from a man between 60 and 75 years old who had recovered from COVID-19.

This clone turned up a few times. The chain recombines TRBV7-8 with TRBJ1-1; no firm D call. V was shortened by 5 bases and J by 0 bases, with 7 bases between the two germline ends. The germline CDR1 and CDR2 sequences are SGHVS and FQNEAQ. The CDR3 is 13 amino acids. CDR3 sequence reads: CASSPYMNTEAFF. The CDR3 bases are TGTGCCAGCAGCCCATACATGAACACTGAAGCTTTCTTT.

This chain joins TRBV6-5 and TRBJ2-1; 7 bases match TRBD2. Germline CDR1 and CDR2: MNHEY and SVGAGI. V lost 6 bases to trimming and J lost 4 bases; unmatched junction nucleotides: 6. There are 14 residues in the CDR3. The CDR3 here is CASRLGRGYNEQFF. The CDR3 nucleotides are TGTGCCAGCAGGCTGGGGAGGGGTTACAATGAGCAGTTCTTC.

The V gene is TRBV7-9, the J gene TRBJ2-5; TRBD1 matches at 7 bases. V lost 10 bases to trimming and J lost 5 bases; unmatched junction nucleotides: 13. The CDR3 loop spans 14 amino acids. Germline V gives CDR1 SEHNR, CDR2 FQNEAQ (reference sequence). In nucleotides, the CDR3 is TGTGCCACCCTGGGACAGACCCACGGGGAGACCCAGTACTTC. Residues: CATLGQTHGETQYF.